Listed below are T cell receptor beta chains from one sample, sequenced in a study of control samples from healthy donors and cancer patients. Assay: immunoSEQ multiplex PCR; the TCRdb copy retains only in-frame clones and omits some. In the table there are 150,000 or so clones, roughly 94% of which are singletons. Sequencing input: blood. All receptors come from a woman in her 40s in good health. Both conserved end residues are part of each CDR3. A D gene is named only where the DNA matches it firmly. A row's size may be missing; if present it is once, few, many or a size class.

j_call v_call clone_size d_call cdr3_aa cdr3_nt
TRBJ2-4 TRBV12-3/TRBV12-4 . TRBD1 CASSGTGSKYF TGTGCCAGCAGCGGGACAGGGAGTAAATACTTC
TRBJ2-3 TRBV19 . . CASSFLSLGADTQYF TGTGCCAGTAGTTTTTTAAGCCTCGGCGCAGATACGCAGTATTTT
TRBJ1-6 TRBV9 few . CASSVGAKRPDSPLHF TGTGCCAGCAGCGTAGGGGCGAAGCGGCCAGATTCACCCCTCCACTTT
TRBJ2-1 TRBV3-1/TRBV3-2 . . CASSQGGIAGAHNEQFF TGTGCCAGCAGCCAAGGCGGAATAGCCGGGGCCCACAATGAGCAGTTCTTC
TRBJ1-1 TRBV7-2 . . CASSHRGGMNTEAFF TGTGCCAGCAGCCACCGTGGGGGAATGAACACTGAAGCTTTCTTT
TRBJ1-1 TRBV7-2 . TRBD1 CASSSKTRGLNTEALF TGTGCCAGCAGTTCCAAAACGAGGGGGCTGAACACTGAAGCTCTCTTT
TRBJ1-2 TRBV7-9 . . CASSLEGTIYGYTF TGTGCCAGCAGCTTAGAGGGAACTATCTATGGCTACACCTTC
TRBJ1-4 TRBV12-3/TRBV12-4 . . CASSFMRDEKLFF TGTGCCAGCAGTTTTATGCGCGATGAAAAACTGTTTTTT
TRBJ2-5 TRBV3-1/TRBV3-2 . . CASSQDQSFETQYF TGTGCCAGCAGCCAAGATCAGAGCTTCGAGACCCAGTACTTC
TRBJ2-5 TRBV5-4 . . CASNYWGRAETQYF TGTGCCAGCAACTACTGGGGCAGGGCCGAGACCCAGTACTTC
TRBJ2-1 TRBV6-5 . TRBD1 CASDRAIGVNEQFF TGTGCCAGCGACAGGGCAATAGGGGTCAATGAGCAGTTCTTC
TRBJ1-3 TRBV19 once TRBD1 CASSSESGQPLSGNTIYF TGTGCCAGTAGTTCGGAGTCGGGACAGCCACTCTCTGGAAACACCATATATTTT
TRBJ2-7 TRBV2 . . CASTLDWENEQYF TGTGCCAGCACCCTCGATTGGGAGAACGAGCAGTACTTC
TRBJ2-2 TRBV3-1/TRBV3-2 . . CATTGRLGRNTGELFF TGTGCCACCACAGGAAGGTTGGGGCGGAACACCGGGGAGCTGTTTTTT
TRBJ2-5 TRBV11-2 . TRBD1 CASSLSGTGQETQYF TGTGCCAGCAGCTTATCAGGGACAGGACAAGAGACCCAGTACTTC
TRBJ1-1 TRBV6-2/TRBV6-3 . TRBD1 CASSTGQKPNTEAFF TGTGCCAGCAGTACGGGACAGAAGCCAAACACTGAAGCTTTCTTT
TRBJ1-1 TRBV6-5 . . CASSYSDYTEAFF TGTGCCAGCAGTTACTCCGACTACACTGAAGCTTTCTTT
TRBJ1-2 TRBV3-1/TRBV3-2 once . CASSQDGGGGNGYTF TGTGCCAGCAGCCAAGACGGTGGCGGGGGAAATGGCTACACCTTC
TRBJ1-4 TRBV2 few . CASTPRVTNEKLFF TGTGCCAGCACCCCGAGGGTAACTAATGAAAAACTGTTTTTT
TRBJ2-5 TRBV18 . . CASSRSPQETQYF TGTGCCAGCTCAAGAAGCCCTCAAGAGACCCAGTACTTC
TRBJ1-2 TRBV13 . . CASSTRGEGNYGYTF TGTGCCAGCAGCACACGCGGAGAGGGTAACTATGGCTACACCTTC
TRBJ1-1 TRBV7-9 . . CASSPGRERMNTEAFF TGTGCCAGCAGTCCAGGACGGGAAAGGATGAACACTGAAGCTTTCTTT
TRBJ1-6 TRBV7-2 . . CASSLASGRYNSPLHF TGTGCCAGCAGCTTAGCGTCGGGCCGCTATAATTCACCCCTCCACTTT
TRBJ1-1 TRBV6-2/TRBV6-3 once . CASSYLQWVKTEAFF TGTGCCAGCAGTTACCTACAATGGGTGAAGACTGAAGCTTTCTTT
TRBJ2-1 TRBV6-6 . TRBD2 CASRDRTSGSLNEQFF TGTGCCAGCAGAGATCGGACTAGCGGGAGTCTCAATGAGCAGTTCTTC
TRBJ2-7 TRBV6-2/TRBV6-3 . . CASSFEGAVSYEQYF TGTGCCAGCAGTTTTGAGGGCGCGGTATCCTACGAGCAGTACTTC
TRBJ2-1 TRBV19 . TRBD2 CASSNGPRASGKLYNEQFF TGTGCCAGTAGTAATGGGCCCCGGGCTAGCGGGAAACTTTACAATGAGCAGTTCTTC
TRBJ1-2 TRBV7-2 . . CASSLASTERYGYTF TGTGCCAGCAGCTTAGCGTCCACGGAGAGGTATGGCTACACCTTC
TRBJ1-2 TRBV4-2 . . CASSQDTGTGRGYTF TGTGCCAGCAGCCAAGATACGGGGACGGGAAGAGGCTACACCTTC
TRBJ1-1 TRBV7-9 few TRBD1 CASSLASGWSRGRGAFF TGTGCCAGCAGCTTAGCTTCCGGCTGGTCAAGGGGGCGAGGAGCTTTCTTT
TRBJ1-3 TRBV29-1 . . CSVSIKVDSGNTIYF TGCAGCGTATCTATCAAAGTGGACTCTGGAAACACCATATATTTT
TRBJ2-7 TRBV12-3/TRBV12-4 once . CASSLQSREQYF TGTGCCAGCAGTTTACAGAGCCGCGAGCAGTACTTC
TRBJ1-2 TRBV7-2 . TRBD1 CASRPLTGYRGYTF TGTGCCAGCAGACCTCTGACAGGGTATCGCGGCTACACCTTC
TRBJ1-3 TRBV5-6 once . CASSRLDSFSGNTIYF TGTGCCAGCAGCCGGTTGGACAGTTTCTCTGGAAACACCATATATTTT
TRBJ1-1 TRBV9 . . CASSPSGTAISSFF TGTGCCAGCTCCCCATCCGGGACGGCGATCTCCTCTTTCTTT
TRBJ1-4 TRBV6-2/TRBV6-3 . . CASSYHVFGQLSTNEKLFF TGTGCCAGCAGTTACCACGTATTTGGGCAGTTATCAACTAATGAAAAACTGTTTTTT
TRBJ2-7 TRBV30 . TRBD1 CAWSPNDGTGKNRQYF TGTGCCTGGAGCCCAAACGATGGGACAGGGAAAAATCGGCAGTACTTC
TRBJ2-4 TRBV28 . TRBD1 CASSLYGQGARGNIQYF TGTGCCAGCAGTCTTTATGGACAGGGGGCTAGAGGTAACATTCAGTACTTC
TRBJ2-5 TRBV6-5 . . CASRPQGRQETQYF TGTGCCAGCAGGCCGCAGGGGCGTCAAGAGACCCAGTACTTC
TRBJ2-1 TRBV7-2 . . CASREGIDRYNEQFF TGTGCCAGCAGAGAGGGGATCGATCGATACAATGAGCAGTTCTTC
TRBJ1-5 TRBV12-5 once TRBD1 CASGLVLGQGKGQPQHF TGTGCTAGTGGTTTGGTGCTCGGACAGGGTAAGGGCCAGCCCCAGCATTTT
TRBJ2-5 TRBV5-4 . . CASSLYQETQYF TGTGCCAGCAGCTTGTACCAAGAGACCCAGTACTTC
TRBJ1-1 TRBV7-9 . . CASSLQTEAFF TGTGCCAGCAGCTTACAAACTGAAGCTTTCTTT
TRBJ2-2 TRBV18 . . CASSPRVARSNENTGELFF TGTGCCAGCTCACCAAGGGTAGCGCGCTCCAATGAAAACACCGGGGAGCTGTTTTTT
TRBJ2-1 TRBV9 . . CASSVGNSYNEQFF TGTGCCAGCAGCGTAGGGAACTCCTACAATGAGCAGTTCTTC
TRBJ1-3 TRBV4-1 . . CASSQGVLVGAGNTIYF TGCGCCAGCAGCCAAGGGGTGTTAGTAGGGGCTGGAAACACCATATATTTT
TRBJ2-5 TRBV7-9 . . CASSRALSETQYF TGTGCCAGCAGCCGAGCACTATCGGAGACCCAGTACTTC
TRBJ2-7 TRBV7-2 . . CASSLAGLAYEQYF TGTGCCAGCAGCTTAGCGGGACTGGCCTACGAGCAGTACTTC
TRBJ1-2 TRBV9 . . CASSVNRQTNYGYTF TGTGCCAGCAGCGTAAATAGACAGACTAACTATGGCTACACCTTC
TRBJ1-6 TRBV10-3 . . CAISELPGGSNSPLHF TGTGCCATCAGTGAGCTCCCGGGGGGAAGTAATTCACCCCTCCACTTT
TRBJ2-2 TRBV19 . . CASSIEGIIRELFF TGTGCCAGTAGTATAGAGGGGATAATCCGGGAGCTGTTTTTT
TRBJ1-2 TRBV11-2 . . CASSLNRASGSYGYTF TGTGCCAGCAGCTTAAACAGGGCCTCGGGGTCCTATGGCTACACCTTC
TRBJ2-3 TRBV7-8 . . CASSLWGSTSTDTQYF TGTGCCAGCAGCTTATGGGGCAGTACTAGCACAGATACGCAGTATTTT
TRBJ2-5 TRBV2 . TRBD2 CASSGGLAGIQETQYF TGTGCCAGCAGTGGGGGACTAGCGGGAATCCAAGAGACCCAGTACTTC
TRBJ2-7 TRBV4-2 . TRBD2 CASSQELGLATYEQYF TGTGCCAGCAGCCAAGAGTTGGGACTAGCTACCTACGAGCAGTACTTC
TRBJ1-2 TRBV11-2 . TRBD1 CASSLVGTGGALYGYTF TGTGCCAGCAGCTTAGTAGGGACAGGGGGCGCCCTCTATGGCTACACCTTC
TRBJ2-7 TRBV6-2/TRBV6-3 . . CASSYGAMGSYEQYF TGTGCCAGCAGTTACGGCGCAATGGGTTCCTACGAGCAGTACTTC